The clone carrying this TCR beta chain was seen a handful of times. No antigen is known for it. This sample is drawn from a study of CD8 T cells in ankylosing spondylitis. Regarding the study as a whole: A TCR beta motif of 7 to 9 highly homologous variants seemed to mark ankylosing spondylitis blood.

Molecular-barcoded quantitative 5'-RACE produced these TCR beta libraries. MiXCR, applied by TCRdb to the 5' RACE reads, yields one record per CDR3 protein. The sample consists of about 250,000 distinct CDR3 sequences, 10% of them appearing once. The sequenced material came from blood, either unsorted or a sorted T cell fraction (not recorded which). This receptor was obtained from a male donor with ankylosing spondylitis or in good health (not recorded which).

The CDR3 sequence: CASSLALPGEETQYF. The CDR3 DNA sequence: TGTGCCAGCAGCTTAGCGCTCCCAGGGGAAGAGACCCAGTACTTC. The rearrangement joins TRBV7-6 to TRBJ2-5, with D tentatively TRBD1 (6 bases). The CDR3 sequence is 15 residues long. Per germline, CDR1 SGHVS and CDR2 FNYEAQ. V was trimmed by 0 bases and J by 3 bases, leaving 11 bases between them.